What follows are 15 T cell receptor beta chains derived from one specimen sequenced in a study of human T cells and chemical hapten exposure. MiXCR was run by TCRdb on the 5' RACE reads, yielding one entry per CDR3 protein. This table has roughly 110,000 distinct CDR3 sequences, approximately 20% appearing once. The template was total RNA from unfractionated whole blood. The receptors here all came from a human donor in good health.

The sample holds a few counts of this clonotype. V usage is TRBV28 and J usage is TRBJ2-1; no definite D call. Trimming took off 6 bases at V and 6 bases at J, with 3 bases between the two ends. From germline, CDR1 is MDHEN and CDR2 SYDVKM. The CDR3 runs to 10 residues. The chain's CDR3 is CASSSNEQFF. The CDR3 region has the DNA TGTGCCAGCAGCTCCAATGAGCAGTTCTTC.

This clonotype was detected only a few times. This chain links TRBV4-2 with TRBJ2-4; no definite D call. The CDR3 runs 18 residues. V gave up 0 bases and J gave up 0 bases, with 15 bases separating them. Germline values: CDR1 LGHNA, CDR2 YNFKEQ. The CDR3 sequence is CASSQDKGRALAKNIQYF. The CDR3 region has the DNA TGTGCCAGCAGCCAAGATAAAGGCAGAGCCTTAGCCAAAAACATTCAGTACTTC.

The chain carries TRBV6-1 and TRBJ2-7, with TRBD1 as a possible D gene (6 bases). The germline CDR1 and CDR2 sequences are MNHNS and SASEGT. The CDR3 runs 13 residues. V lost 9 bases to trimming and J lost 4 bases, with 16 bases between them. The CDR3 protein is CASAATGDYEQYF. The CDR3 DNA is TGTGCCAGTGCTGCGACAGGAGATTACGAGCAGTACTTC.

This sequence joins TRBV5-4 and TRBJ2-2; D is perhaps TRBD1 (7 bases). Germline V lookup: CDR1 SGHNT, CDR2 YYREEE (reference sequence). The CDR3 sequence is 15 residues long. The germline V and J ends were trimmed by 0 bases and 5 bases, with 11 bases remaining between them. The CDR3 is CASSLAGGITGELFF. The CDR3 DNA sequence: TGTGCCAGCAGCTTGGCAGGGGGGATTACCGGGGAGCTGTTTTTT.

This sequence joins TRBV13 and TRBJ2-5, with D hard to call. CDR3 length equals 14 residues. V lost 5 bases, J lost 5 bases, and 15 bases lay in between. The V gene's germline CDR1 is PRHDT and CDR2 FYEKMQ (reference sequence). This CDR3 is CASSPKGSGETQYF. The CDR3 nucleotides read TGTGCCAGCAGCCCCAAAGGATCCGGGGAGACCCAGTACTTC.

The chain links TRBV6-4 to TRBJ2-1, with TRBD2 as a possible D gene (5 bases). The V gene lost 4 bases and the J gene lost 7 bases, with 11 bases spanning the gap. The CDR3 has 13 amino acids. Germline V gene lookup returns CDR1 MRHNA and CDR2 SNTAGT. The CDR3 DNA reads TGTGCCAGCAGTGTAGAAAGAGGGAATGAGCAGTTCTTC. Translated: CASSVERGNEQFF.

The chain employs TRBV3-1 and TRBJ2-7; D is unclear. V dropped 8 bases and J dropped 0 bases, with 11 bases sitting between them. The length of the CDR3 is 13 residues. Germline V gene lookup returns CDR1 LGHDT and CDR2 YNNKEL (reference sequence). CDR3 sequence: CASGSEVSYEQYF. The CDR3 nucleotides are TGTGCCAGCGGGTCTGAAGTCTCCTACGAGCAGTACTTC.

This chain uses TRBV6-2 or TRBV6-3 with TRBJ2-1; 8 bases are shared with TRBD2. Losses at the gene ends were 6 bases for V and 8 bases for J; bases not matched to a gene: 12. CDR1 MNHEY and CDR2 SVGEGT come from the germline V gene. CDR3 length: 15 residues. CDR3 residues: CASRAMEREFYEQFF. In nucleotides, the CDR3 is TGTGCCAGCAGGGCGATGGAGCGGGAGTTCTATGAGCAGTTCTTC.

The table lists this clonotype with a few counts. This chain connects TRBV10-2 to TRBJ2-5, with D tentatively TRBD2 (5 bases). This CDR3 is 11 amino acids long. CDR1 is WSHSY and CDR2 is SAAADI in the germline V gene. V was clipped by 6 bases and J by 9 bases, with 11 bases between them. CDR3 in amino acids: CASSGDRAQYF. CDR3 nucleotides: TGCGCCAGCAGCGGGGATCGGGCCCAGTACTTC.

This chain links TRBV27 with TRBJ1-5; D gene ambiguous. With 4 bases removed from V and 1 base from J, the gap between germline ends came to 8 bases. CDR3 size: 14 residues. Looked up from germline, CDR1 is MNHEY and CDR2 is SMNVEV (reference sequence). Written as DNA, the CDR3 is TGTGCCAGCAGTTGGAGAGGGAGCAATCAGCCCCAGCATTTT. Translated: CASSWRGSNQPQHF.

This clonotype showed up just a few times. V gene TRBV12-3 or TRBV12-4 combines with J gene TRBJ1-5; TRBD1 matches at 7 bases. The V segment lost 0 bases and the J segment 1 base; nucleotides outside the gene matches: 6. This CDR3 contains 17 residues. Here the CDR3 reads CASSLATGAFSNQPQHF. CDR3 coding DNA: TGTGCCAGCAGTTTAGCTACAGGGGCTTTCAGCAATCAGCCCCAGCATTTT.

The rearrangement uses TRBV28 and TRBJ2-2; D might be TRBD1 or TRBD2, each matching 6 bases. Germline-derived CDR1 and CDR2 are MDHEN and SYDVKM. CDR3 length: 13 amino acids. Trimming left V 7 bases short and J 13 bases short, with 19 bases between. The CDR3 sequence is CASIGGPIGWLFF. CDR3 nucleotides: TGTGCCAGCATTGGGGGGCCGATCGGATGGCTGTTTTTT.

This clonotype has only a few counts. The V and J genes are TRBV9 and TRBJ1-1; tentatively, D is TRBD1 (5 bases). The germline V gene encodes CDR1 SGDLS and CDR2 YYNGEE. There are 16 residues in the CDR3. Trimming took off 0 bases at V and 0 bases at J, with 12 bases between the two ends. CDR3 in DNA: TGTGCCAGCAGCGTAGGAGGGTCGGACATGAACACTGAAGCTTTCTTT. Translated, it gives CASSVGGSDMNTEAFF.

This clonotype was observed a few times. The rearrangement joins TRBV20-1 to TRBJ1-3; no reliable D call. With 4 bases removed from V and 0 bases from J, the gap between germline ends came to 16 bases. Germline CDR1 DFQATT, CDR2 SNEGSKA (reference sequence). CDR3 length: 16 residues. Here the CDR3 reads CSATGRRTSSGNTIYF. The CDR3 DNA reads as TGCAGTGCTACGGGGAGACGGACGAGCTCTGGAAACACCATATATTTT.

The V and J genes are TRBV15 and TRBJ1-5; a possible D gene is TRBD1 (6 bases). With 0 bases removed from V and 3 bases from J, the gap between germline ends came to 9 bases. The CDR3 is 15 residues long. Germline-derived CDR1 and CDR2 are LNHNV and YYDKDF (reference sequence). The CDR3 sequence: CATSRDQGHNQPQHF. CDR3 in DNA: TGTGCCACCAGCAGAGATCAGGGACACAATCAGCCCCAGCATTTT.